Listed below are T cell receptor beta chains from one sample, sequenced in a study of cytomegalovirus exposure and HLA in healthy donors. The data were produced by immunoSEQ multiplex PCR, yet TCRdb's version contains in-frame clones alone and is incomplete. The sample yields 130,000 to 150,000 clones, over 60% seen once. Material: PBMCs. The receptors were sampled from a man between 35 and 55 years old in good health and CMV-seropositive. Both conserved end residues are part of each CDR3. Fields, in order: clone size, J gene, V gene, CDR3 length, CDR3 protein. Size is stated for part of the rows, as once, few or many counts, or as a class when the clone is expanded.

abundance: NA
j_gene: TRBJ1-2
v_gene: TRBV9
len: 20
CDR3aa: CASSVSLKRTGSPDLYGYTF

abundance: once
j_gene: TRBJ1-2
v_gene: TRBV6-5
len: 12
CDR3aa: CASRAQYHGYTF

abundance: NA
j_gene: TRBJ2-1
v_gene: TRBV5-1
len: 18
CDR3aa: CASSLALFTGTGGDEQFF

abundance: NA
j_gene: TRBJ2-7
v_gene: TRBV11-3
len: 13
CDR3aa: CASSFDREYEQYF

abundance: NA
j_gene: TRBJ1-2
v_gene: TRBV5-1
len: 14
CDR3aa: CASSFGQGVYGYTF

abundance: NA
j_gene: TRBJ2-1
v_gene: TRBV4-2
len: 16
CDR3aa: CASSQEASLPGNEQFF

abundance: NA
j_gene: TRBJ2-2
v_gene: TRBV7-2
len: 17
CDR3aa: CASSSTGTSQKTGELFF

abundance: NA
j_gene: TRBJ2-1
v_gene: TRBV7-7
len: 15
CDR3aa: CASSHGTSGINEQFF

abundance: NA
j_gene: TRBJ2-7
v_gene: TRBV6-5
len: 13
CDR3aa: CASSYSVKYEQYF

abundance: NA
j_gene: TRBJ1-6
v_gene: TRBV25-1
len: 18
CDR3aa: CASSGGQGRSSYNSPLHF

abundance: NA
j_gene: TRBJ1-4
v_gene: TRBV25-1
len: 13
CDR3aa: CASRARVVEKLFF

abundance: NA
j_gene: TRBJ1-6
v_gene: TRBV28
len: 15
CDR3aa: CASSGLTVSNSPLHF

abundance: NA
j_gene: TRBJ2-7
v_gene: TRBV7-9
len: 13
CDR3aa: CASSLALSGGQYF

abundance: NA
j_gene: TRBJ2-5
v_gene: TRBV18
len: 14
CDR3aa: CASSPLWGGETQYF

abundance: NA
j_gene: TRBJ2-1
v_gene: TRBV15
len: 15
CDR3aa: CATSLGQGVRFEQFF

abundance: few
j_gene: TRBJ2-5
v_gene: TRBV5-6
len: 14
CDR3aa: CASSVQGAGETQYF

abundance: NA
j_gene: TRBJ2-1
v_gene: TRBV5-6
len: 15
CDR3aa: CASSQRGRRDNEQFF

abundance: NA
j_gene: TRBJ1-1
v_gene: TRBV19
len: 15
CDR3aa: CASSEWGRGNTEAFF

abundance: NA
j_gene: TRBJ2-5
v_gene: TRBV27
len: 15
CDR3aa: CASRGLALGEETQYF

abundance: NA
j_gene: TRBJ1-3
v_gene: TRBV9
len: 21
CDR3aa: CASSAQMAQRRTDIRRNTIYF

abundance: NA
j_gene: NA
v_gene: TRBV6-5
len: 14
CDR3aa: CASSSTSGRNEQYF

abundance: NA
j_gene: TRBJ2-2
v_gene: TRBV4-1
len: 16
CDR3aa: CASSLHRGVNTGELSF

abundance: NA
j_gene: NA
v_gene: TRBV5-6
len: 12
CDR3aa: CASSPQDYEQYF

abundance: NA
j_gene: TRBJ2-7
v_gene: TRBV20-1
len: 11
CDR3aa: CSAMGHSEQYF

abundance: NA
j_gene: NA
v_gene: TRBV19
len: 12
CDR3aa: CASSSRLNEQYF

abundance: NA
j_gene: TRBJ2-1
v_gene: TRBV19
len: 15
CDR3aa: CASSPSSNSASEQFF

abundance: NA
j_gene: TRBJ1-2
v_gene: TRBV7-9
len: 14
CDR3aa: CSSSLEVAVYGYTF